This paragraph covers one T cell receptor (beta chain) sequence. Antigen unknown. This sample is drawn from a study of CD39 and CD103 CD8 tumor-infiltrating T cells. Study in general: Shown patients: HPV-positive HNSCC, HPV-negative HNSCC, ovarian cancer, melanoma.

The CDR3 is 15 residues long. Trimming took 1 base from V and 3 from J, leaving 12 bases between them. CDR1 is WSHSY and CDR2 is SAAADI in the germline V gene. Study-level points and caveats: Unlike DN TIL clonotypes, DP TIL clonotypes seldom appeared in blood.

Profiling relied on immunoSEQ multiplex PCR, and the TCRdb table lists in-frame clones only, not all of them. Of fewer than 1,500 clones listed, 80% to 85% are singletons. The sample consisted of CD8+ T cells sorted from blood. This sample's subset: total memory CD8 T cells (CD45RA-CCR7+/-) from blood or uninvolved lymph node. The gene calls are TRBV10-2 and TRBJ1-2, with a possible D match to TRBD1 (6 bases). This receptor was taken from a human donor with head and neck squamous cell carcinoma. CDR3 DNA sequence: TGCGCCAGCAGTGAGTTGGCCAGGGGAGACTATGGCTACACCTTC. Amino acid sequence: CASSELARGDYGYTF.